This TCR beta chain derives from a study of vaccination and CD4 T cells after COVID-19. The overall study: With 8 or 9 mild cases and one severe, convalescent patients were SARS-CoV-2 positive by nasal swab PCR. Overlapping spike pools from SARS-CoV-2 and HCoV-NL63, HCoV-OC43 and HCoV-229E served as culture stimuli. The convalescents included six males and four females, and among them two were Hispanic while seven were Caucasian.

The germline gives CDR1 SGHTA, CDR2 FQGNSA. The V end lost 4 bases, the J end lost 4 bases, and 17 bases lay between the germline ends. The CDR3 spans 16 residues. Described treatment: roughly 10-day PBMC culture with coronavirus spike peptide pools or control peptides (ViraFEST assay). The authors cultured about 2 million PBMCs per well with 8.5 to 10 IU/ml IL-2 and 10 ug/ml peptide pools. About this clonotype itself: Its antigen is not identified.

Sequencing of the DNA from cultured CD4+ T cells was carried out with the Oncomine TCR Beta short-read assay. MiXCR, run by TCRdb on the PCR reads, gives a single entry per CDR3 protein. The data contain over 12,000 distinct CDR3 sequences, around 46% of them seen just once; the ten biggest clones take up 11% to 15%. The sequenced sample consisted of CD4+ T cells from blood, cultured in vitro. The chain links TRBV7-2 to TRBJ1-3; D not resolved. The clonotype was recovered from a human donor who had recovered from COVID-19. The CDR3 nucleotides read TGTGCCAGCAGCTCCTGGGCCTCTCTATCAGGAAACACCATATATTTT. The encoded protein is CASSSWASLSGNTIYF.